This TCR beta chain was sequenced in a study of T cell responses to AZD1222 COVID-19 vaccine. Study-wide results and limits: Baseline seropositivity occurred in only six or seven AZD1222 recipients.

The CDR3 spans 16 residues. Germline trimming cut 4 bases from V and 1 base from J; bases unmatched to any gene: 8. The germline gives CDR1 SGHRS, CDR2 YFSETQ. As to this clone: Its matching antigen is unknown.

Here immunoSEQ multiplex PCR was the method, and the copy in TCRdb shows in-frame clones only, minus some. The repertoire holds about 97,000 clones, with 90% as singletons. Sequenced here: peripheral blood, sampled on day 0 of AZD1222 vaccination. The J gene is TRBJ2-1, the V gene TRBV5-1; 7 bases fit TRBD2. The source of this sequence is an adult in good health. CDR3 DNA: TGCGCCAGCAGCATCGGGGCGGGGGAGTCCTACAATGAGCAGTTCTTC. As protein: CASSIGAGESYNEQFF.